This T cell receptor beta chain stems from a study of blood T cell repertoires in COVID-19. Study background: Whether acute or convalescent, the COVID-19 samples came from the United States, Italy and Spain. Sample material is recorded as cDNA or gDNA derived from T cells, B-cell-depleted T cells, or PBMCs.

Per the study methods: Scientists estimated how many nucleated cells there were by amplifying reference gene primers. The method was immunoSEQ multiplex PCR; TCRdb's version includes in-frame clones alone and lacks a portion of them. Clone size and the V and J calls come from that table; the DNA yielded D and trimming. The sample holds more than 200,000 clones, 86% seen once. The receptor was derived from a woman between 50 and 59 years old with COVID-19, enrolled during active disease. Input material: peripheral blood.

In DNA form, the CDR3 reads TGTGCCAGCAGCAAAGAAGGCTTAAGGTGGCGGGGGAGACCCAACAGAACCGGGGAGCTGTTTTTT. Protein sequence: CASSKEGLRWRGRPNRTGELFF. V usage is TRBV21-1 and J usage is TRBJ2-2; TRBD2, the D gene given by the table, was not confirmed from the DNA. TRBV21-1 represents a pseudogene. The CDR3 consists of 22 residues.